This T cell receptor beta chain comes out of a study of spatial heterogeneity in lung cancer. Looking at the study overall: Beta-chain sequences consistently outnumbered alpha-chain sequences in detection. Every unique TCR and UMI combination, on average, appeared more than ten times in raw reads.

The germline CDR1 and CDR2 sequences are SGDLS and YYNGEE. The CDR3 extends over 18 amino acids. J lost 4 bases, V lost 4 bases, and 11 bases had no gene match. Notes on the study in general: The study found ubiquitous expanded tumor TCRs in blood more at resection than follow-up.

This clonotype was observed many times. Antigen: not known. A library made for alpha chains picked up this beta chain off target, so its size means little. As to time point: sample taken at primary tumor resection. The study sequenced unsorted whole RNA from tumor, nontumor lung or frozen PBMC. Individually, TCR cDNA molecules were each labelled with a unique molecular identifier. TCRdb called the 5' RACE reads again in MiXCR, with one record for every CDR3 protein. The sample has more than 5,500 distinct CDR3 sequences, under 9% seen once; the top ten hold more than 60%. The sample in question was PBMCs, obtained at surgery. This clonotype was obtained from a male donor with early-stage non-small cell lung cancer. This chain uses TRBV9 with TRBJ2-5; 15 nucleotides agree with TRBD2. The CDR3 DNA reads TGTGCCAGCAGCACCGGACTAGCGGGAGGGCTCTTGAGAGAGACCCAGTACTTC. Translation: CASSTGLAGGLLRETQYF.